A few counts support the clone carrying this TCR beta chain. Germline values: CDR1 WSHSY, CDR2 SAAADI. Trimming cost V 7 bases and J 4 bases, with 13 bases left between them. The CDR3 is 13 amino acids. The data belong to a study of cytomegalovirus exposure and HLA in healthy donors. The study ran its PCR with 60 Vbeta and 13 Jbeta primers. Assay used: immunoSEQ multiplex PCR; TCRdb lists only in-frame clones, some missing. The profile shows around 100,000 clones, 74% of them singletons. The clonotype was recovered from a man between 50 and 59 years old in good health and CMV-seropositive. The sample consisted of PBMCs. The V gene is TRBV10-2, the J gene TRBJ1-1, with D possibly being TRBD1 (6 bases). CDR3 nucleotides: TGCGCCAGCATTCAGGGGTTGGGCACTGAAGCTTTCTTT. This translates into CASIQGLGTEAFF.